This T cell receptor (beta chain) comes out of a study of regulatory T cells in long-lasting Graves disease. Time point meaning: newly diagnosed GD, antithyroid drugs for less than 3 months. The TCR library was prepared using RNA isolated from PBMCs. An endocrinology department in Xi'an, China, recruited the patients. In this sample, this clonotype turned up many times. With iRepertoire HTBI primers and Arm-PCR of CDR3 regions, TCR beta libraries were built. TCRdb independently ran MiXCR on the multiplex PCR reads; one entry per CDR3 protein. The sample lists 500,000 or so distinct CDR3 sequences; 14% were seen once. The same sample was also studied in work on T cells in Graves' hyperthyroidism and ophthalmopathy.

The specimen was peripheral blood mononuclear cells (PBMCs), collected at new diagnosis, from a patient treated with antithyroid drugs. This receptor was obtained from a woman in her forties or fifties with Graves disease.

CDR3 in DNA: TGTGCCAGCAGCTCCGGGAATTCGAACTATGGCTACACCTTC. Translating it yields CASSSGNSNYGYTF. The chain has TRBV5-6 and TRBJ1-2; D gene ambiguous. This CDR3 contains 14 residues. Trimming pared 3 bases from V and 2 bases from J, leaving 11 bases between. CDR1 and CDR2 from the germline V gene are SGHDT and YYEEEE.